This T cell receptor (beta chain) derives from a study of cytomegalovirus exposure and HLA in healthy donors. Study overall: Earlier sequencing of around 190 million T cells yielded fewer than 140 million unique TCR beta sequences.

Findings and limits, study-wide: Certain indistinguishable V segments, among them TRBV6-2 and TRBV6-3, were excluded. A few chains tied to CMV proved CMV antigen-specific in vitro.

V lost 4 bases and J lost 5; bases outside the gene matches: 8. The CDR3 is 16 residues long. The germline V gene encodes CDR1 SGHKS and CDR2 YYEKEE (reference sequence). Details on this clone: The antigen remains unidentified.

PCR was performed using 60 Vbeta and 13 Jbeta primers. Measured with immunoSEQ multiplex PCR; TCRdb has only the in-frame clones, and not every one. The sample includes 85,000 to 90,000 clones. V is TRBV5-5 and J is TRBJ2-3; TRBD2 agrees at 12 bases. The receptor was isolated from a man aged 50-59 years in good health and CMV-seropositive. The sequenced sample consisted of PBMCs. The chain's CDR3 is CASSTTLAGGIDTQYF. The CDR3 nucleotides read TGTGCCAGCAGCACGACGCTAGCGGGAGGGATAGATACGCAGTATTTT. Full variable domain (remainder filled in from reference TRBV5-5 and TRBJ2-3): DAGVTQSPTHLIKTRGQQVTLRCSPISGHKSVSWYQQVLGQGPQFIFQYYEKEERGRGNFPDRFSARQFPNYSSELNVNALLLGDSALYLCASSTTLAGGIDTQYFGPGTRLTVL.